This T cell receptor (beta chain) derives from a study of identical twins. Findings and limits, study-wide: Twin-shared out-of-frame alpha sequences were enriched for low generation probability. Cross-sectional statistical analysis, not tracking of the same donors, underpinned the conclusions. Invariant T cells like MAIT and iNKT could partly confound the zero-insertion analyses.

Germline lookup yields CDR1 SGHAT and CDR2 FQNNGV. CDR3 size: 15 residues. V lost 1 base, J lost 4 bases, and 3 bases stayed unmatched. To note about this clonotype: The antigen remains undetermined.

Unique molecular identifiers were present on cDNA, and template switching added a universal primer site. One entry per CDR3 protein, called by TCRdb with MiXCR from the 5' RACE reads. The table shows 240,000 or so distinct CDR3 sequences, with roughly 13% occurring only once. These records were also assigned to another study, of yellow fever vaccine responses in identical twins.

This TCR was sampled from a young woman in good health. Sequenced: memory (CD45RO+) T cells sorted from blood. The chain combines TRBV11-2 with TRBJ2-5; 10 bases are a match to TRBD2. CDR3 bases: TGTGCCAGCAGCTTAGGATCTAGCGGGGGAGAGACCCAGTACTTC. Amino acids: CASSLGSSGGETQYF.